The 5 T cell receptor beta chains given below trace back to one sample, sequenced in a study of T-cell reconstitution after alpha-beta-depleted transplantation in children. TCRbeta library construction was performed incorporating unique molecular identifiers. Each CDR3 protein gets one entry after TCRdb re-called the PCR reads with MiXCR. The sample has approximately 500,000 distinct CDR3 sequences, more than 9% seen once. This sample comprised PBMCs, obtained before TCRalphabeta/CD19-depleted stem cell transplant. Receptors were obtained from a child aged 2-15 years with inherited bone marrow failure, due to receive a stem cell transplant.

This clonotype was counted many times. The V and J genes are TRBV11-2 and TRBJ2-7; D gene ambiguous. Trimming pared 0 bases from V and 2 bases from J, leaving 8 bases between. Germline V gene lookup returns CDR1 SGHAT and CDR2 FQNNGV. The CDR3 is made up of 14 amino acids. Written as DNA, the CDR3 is TGTGCCAGCAGCTTAGACAGTTCACCCTACGAGCAGTACTTC. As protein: CASSLDSSPYEQYF.

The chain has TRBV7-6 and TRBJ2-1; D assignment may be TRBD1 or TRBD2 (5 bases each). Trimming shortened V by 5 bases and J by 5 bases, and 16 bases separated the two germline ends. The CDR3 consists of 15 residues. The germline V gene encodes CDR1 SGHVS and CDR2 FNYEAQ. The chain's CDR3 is CASSLEPGRDNEQFF. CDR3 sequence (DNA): TGTGCCAGCAGCCTAGAACCGGGACGGGACAATGAGCAGTTCTTC.

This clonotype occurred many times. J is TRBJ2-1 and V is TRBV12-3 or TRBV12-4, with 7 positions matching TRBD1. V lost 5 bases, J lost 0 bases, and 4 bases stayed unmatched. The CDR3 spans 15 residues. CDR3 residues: CASSRRDSSYNEQFF. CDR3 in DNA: TGTGCCAGCAGTCGCCGGGACAGCTCCTACAATGAGCAGTTCTTC.

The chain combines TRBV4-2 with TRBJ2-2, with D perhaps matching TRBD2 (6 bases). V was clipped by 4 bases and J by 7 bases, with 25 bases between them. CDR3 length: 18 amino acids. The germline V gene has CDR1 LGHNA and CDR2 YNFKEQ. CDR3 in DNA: TGTGCCAGCAGCCCTCTGACTAGTGTAATTGGGGGTGTCGGGGAGCTGTTTTTT. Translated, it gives CASSPLTSVIGGVGELFF.

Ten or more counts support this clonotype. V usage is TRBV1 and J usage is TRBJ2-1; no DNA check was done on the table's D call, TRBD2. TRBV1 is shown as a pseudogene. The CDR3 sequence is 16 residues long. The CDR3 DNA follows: TGCACCAGCAGCCAAGCTCCCTTGCGGGAGGGGGATGAGCAGTTCTTC. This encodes CTSSQAPLREGDEQFF.